Below, one T cell receptor (beta chain) is given with its context. Per germline, CDR1 LNHDA and CDR2 SQIVND (reference sequence). This CDR3 contains 15 residues. V shed 3 bases, J shed 3 bases, and the junction held 6 bases outside the gene matches. The sample belongs to a study of T cell responses to AZD1222 COVID-19 vaccine. Using immunoSEQ multiplex PCR, the repertoire was profiled, and TCRdb retains in-frame clones only, with some absent. The sample includes 89,000 or so clones, about 87% of them seen just once. The source material was peripheral blood, sampled on day 0 of AZD1222 vaccination. The V and J genes are TRBV19 and TRBJ2-7; 9 nucleotides match TRBD2. The source is an adult in good health. The CDR3 DNA reads TGTGCCAGTAGTATGGGGCTAGCGGGAAACTACGAGCAGTACTTC. Translated, it gives CASSMGLAGNYEQYF.